This is a list of T cell receptor beta chains from one sample in a study of shared clonotypes between healthy human individuals. Some clones are missing from TCRdb's copy, which holds only in-frame ones; the method was immunoSEQ multiplex PCR. The data hold some 2,000,000 clones, with almost 96% observed a single time. Source material: naive CD4+ T cells sorted from blood. These receptors were taken from a man aged 18 to 30 in good health. Each CDR3 is given with its conserved first and last residue. The D gene is left open where the match is weak. Size is omitted from some rows. Given values are once, few, many or a class for expanded clones.

j_call,d_call,v_call,clone_size,cdr3_nt,cdr3_aa
TRBJ1-1,-,TRBV5-4,-,TGTGCCAGCAGCTTTAGCACAGTGAACACTGAAGCTTTCTTT,CASSFSTVNTEAFF
TRBJ1-5,-,TRBV9,-,TGTGCCAGCAGCGTAGGAAAAGCCCCCAATCAGCCCCAGCATTTT,CASSVGKAPNQPQHF
TRBJ2-1,TRBD2,TRBV5-4,-,TGTGCCAGCAGCTTGGGACTAGCGGGAGGGCCTATTAGGCAGTTCTTC,CASSLGLAGGPIRQFF
TRBJ1-6,TRBD1,TRBV10-1,once,TGCGCCAACCCCAAGACAGGGACCTATTCACCCCTCCACTTT,CANPKTGTYSPLHF
TRBJ2-5,TRBD2,TRBV27,-,TGTGCCAGCAGTTTATACCCCCCCACTAGCGGGAAAGAGACCCAGTACTTC,CASSLYPPTSGKETQYF
TRBJ1-6,-,TRBV6-1,few,TGTGCCAGCAGTGAGGTGTCTCGACAGTCAGGTTCACCCCTCCACTTT,CASSEVSRQSGSPLHF
TRBJ1-6,TRBD1,TRBV30,-,TGTGCCTGGAGTCTGGGACAGGGCTCTGGGTCACCCCTCCACTTT,CAWSLGQGSGSPLHF
TRBJ1-1,-,TRBV6-5,-,TGTGCCAGCAGTCGGGGCTGGAACACTGAAGCTTTCTTT,CASSRGWNTEAFF
TRBJ2-5,TRBD1,TRBV7-9,-,TGTGCCAGCAGCTTAGGGGCAGGGGGCCGCCAAGAGACCCAGTACTTC,CASSLGAGGRQETQYF
TRBJ2-2,-,TRBV7-2,-,TGTGCCAGCAGCCACTGGACTTCGAACACCGGGGAGCTGTTTTTT,CASSHWTSNTGELFF
TRBJ1-2,-,TRBV4-1,once,TGCGCCAGCAGCCAAGACTATGGACAGCCTTTCTATGGCTACACCTTC,CASSQDYGQPFYGYTF
TRBJ1-2,TRBD1,TRBV7-2,-,TGTGCCAGCACATCGGACAGGTACTATGGCTACACCTTC,CASTSDRYYGYTF
TRBJ1-4,-,TRBV4-1,-,TGCGCCAGCAGCCAAGATAGGGACACCATGGAGGAAAAACTGTTTTTT,CASSQDRDTMEEKLFF
TRBJ1-1,-,TRBV6-5,-,TGTGCCAGCAGTTCCTGGACGGGGAACACTGAAGCTTTCTTT,CASSSWTGNTEAFF
TRBJ2-4,TRBD1,TRBV19,-,TGTGCCAGTAGGGACGGACAGGGTACAGCCAAAAACATTCAGTACTTC,CASRDGQGTAKNIQYF
TRBJ2-5,TRBD1,TRBV7-2,once,TGTGCCAGCAGCTCCAACAGGGGGAGTTCTGAGACCCAGTACTTC,CASSSNRGSSETQYF
TRBJ2-2,-,TRBV5-4,-,TGTGCCAGCAGCTTGACTCTGTCGGACACCGGGGAGCTGTTTTTT,CASSLTLSDTGELFF
TRBJ1-6,-,TRBV4-1,-,TGCGCCAGCAGCCAAGATGGCCAGAAGGGTTCGCCACCCCTCCACTTT,CASSQDGQKGSPPLHF
TRBJ2-1,-,TRBV27,-,TGTGCCAGCACAGAGGCCAGGGGGGACTACAATGAGCAGTTCTTC,CASTEARGDYNEQFF
TRBJ2-5,TRBD2,TRBV10-3,-,TGTGCCATCAGTGGGGGACTAGCGGGAAAAGAGACCCAGTACTTC,CAISGGLAGKETQYF
TRBJ2-1,-,TRBV2,-,TGTGCCAGCGGATCGTCCAGCTCCTACAATGAGCAGTTCTTC,CASGSSSSYNEQFF
TRBJ2-3,-,TRBV18,few,TGTGCCAGCTCCAAGGCGGCCCCAACTAGCACAGATACGCAGTATTTT,CASSKAAPTSTDTQYF
TRBJ1-4,TRBD1,TRBV6-1,-,TGTGCCAGCAAAGACGGACAGGGGGCTAATGAAAAACTGTTTTTT,CASKDGQGANEKLFF
TRBJ2-2,-,TRBV5-5,-,TGTGCCAGCAACGTACTGGGGGGCACCGGGGAGCTGTTTTTT,CASNVLGGTGELFF
TRBJ2-5,TRBD2,TRBV7-9,-,TGTGCCAGCATCATAGCGGGGCAAGAGACCCAGTACTTC,CASIIAGQETQYF
TRBJ1-2,-,TRBV15,-,TGTGCCACCAGCAGAGATCCCCTGCAGGGGGGCTACACCTTC,CATSRDPLQGGYTF
TRBJ2-1,-,TRBV18,-,TGTGCCAGCTCACCACCGATGTCACAGCTCTCTGAGCAGTTCTTC,CASSPPMSQLSEQFF
TRBJ1-2,-,TRBV6-5,-,TGTGCCAGCAGTTCCACAGTTGGCTACACCTTC,CASSSTVGYTF
TRBJ1-6,-,TRBV28,-,TGTGCCAGCGGTCGGGGGGATACACCCCTCCACTTT,CASGRGDTPLHF
TRBJ2-3,-,TRBV5-6,-,TGTGCCAGCAGCTTGGCCCCGGGCTCCAGTGTCACAGATACGCAGTATTTT,CASSLAPGSSVTDTQYF
TRBJ1-1,-,TRBV5-8,-,TGTGCCAGCAGCTTGGGAGAATTGAACACTGAAGCTTTCTTT,CASSLGELNTEAFF
TRBJ1-3,TRBD1,TRBV5-4,-,TGTGCCAGCAGCCCGGACAGGGGCTCCTCTGGAAACACCATATATTTT,CASSPDRGSSGNTIYF
TRBJ2-7,TRBD1,TRBV5-1,-,TGCGCCAGCAGCCCGGGACAGGCACCTTCCTACGAGCAGTACTTC,CASSPGQAPSYEQYF
TRBJ1-4,TRBD1,TRBV9,-,TGTGCCAGCAGTCCGGGACAGATGGGTGAAAAACTGTTTTTT,CASSPGQMGEKLFF
TRBJ1-1,-,TRBV29-1,-,TGCAGCGTTGAAGAGTTGAACACTGAAGCTTTCTTT,CSVEELNTEAFF
TRBJ2-5,-,TRBV15,-,TGTGCCACCAGCAGAGCGACTAGTAGGGAGACCCAGTACTTC,CATSRATSRETQYF
TRBJ1-4,-,TRBV30,-,TGTGCCTGGTCTCCGGGGGCGACAACTAATGAAAAACTGTTTTTT,CAWSPGATTNEKLFF
TRBJ1-1,-,TRBV10-2,-,TGCGCCAGCAATCAGGGTTATGAAGCTTTCTTT,CASNQGYEAFF
TRBJ2-7,TRBD1,TRBV13,-,TGTGCCAGCAGCATACGGGACAGGGGAACCTACGAGCAGTACTTC,CASSIRDRGTYEQYF
TRBJ2-5,TRBD1,TRBV5-1,-,TGCGCCAGCAGCTTGTCAGCCTTTCGGACAGGCCAAGAGACCCAGTACTTC,CASSLSAFRTGQETQYF
TRBJ2-1,TRBD2,TRBV2,-,TGTGCCAGCAGTTTAAGCGGGGGGGGATACAATGAGCAGTTCTTC,CASSLSGGGYNEQFF
TRBJ1-2,-,TRBV6-5,-,TGTGCCAGCAGTTTGACAGACAGGAACTATGGCTACACCTTC,CASSLTDRNYGYTF
TRBJ2-3,-,TRBV2,-,TGTGCCAGCAACCAGGGCACAGATACGCAGTATTTT,CASNQGTDTQYF